Below, 15 T cell receptor beta chains from the same sample are listed, as sequenced in a study of blood T cell repertoires in COVID-19. Repertoires were generated with immunoSEQ multiplex PCR, while TCRdb's copy carries only in-frame clones and drops some. This table holds 85,000 to 120,000 clones, 70% to 80% found once. Sequencing used peripheral blood. These TCRs come from a man aged 55 to 70 with active or convalescent COVID-19.

The J gene is TRBJ2-1, the V gene TRBV6-4; 9 bases fit TRBD1. The junction had 6 bases not matched to a gene; V was cut back by 6 bases and J by 0 bases. This CDR3 spans 16 amino acids. The germline V gene encodes CDR1 MRHNA and CDR2 SNTAGT. CDR3 bases: TGTGCCAGCAGCGCGGGGACAGGGCTCTCCTACAATGAGCAGTTCTTC. Translation gives CASSAGTGLSYNEQFF.

V gene TRBV28 combines with J gene TRBJ2-7; 7 nucleotides align to TRBD1. The CDR3 contains 13 residues. V gave up 5 bases and J gave up 6 bases; unmatched junction bases: 7. Germline V gene data show CDR1 as MDHEN and CDR2 as SYDVKM. CDR3 residues: CASSPRGTGEQYF. The CDR3 bases are TGTGCCAGCAGTCCCAGGGGGACGGGCGAGCAGTACTTC.

The genes are TRBV5-3 and TRBJ2-7; the match to TRBD1 covers 7 bases. TRBV5-3 is an ORF, with its function uncertain. The CDR3 sequence is 11 residues long. Losses at the gene ends were 8 bases for V and 5 bases for J; bases not matched to a gene: 4. The CDR3 bases are TGTGCCAGTACAGGGGAGAACGAGCAGTACGTC. Amino acid sequence: CASTGENEQYV.

This chain uses TRBV27 with TRBJ1-6; D may be TRBD1 (5 bases). V was clipped by 5 bases and J by 4 bases, with 12 bases between them. Per germline, CDR1 MNHEY and CDR2 SMNVEV (reference sequence). There are 15 residues in the CDR3. The CDR3 DNA sequence: TGTGCCAGCAGTCGCGGGGACGGATATAATTCACCCCTCCACTTT. This translates into CASSRGDGYNSPLHF.

The gene calls are TRBV30 and TRBJ2-2; D is perhaps TRBD1 (6 bases). CDR1 is GTSNPN, CDR2 SVGIG, per germline (reference sequence). The V end lost 1 base, the J end lost 5 bases, and 11 bases lay between the germline ends. This CDR3 is built from 14 residues. The CDR3 loop is CAWSAQGFTGELFF. The CDR3 nucleotides read TGTGCCTGGAGTGCCCAGGGGTTTACCGGGGAGCTGTTTTTT.

This clone has just one count. The rearrangement joins TRBV6-6 to TRBJ2-1; 9 nucleotides match TRBD1. This CDR3 has 16 amino acids. Germline V gives CDR1 MNHNY, CDR2 SVGAGI (reference sequence). The trim removed 2 bases at V and 6 bases at J, leaving 8 bases unmatched. The CDR3 bases are TGTGCCAGCAGTTACCGAGGACAGGGGTTCGGCAATGAGCAGTTCTTC. Amino acid sequence: CASSYRGQGFGNEQFF.

This clone was observed once. CDR3 nucleotides: TGTGCCACCAGTGGAAGGGGGCAGGGGTGGGTCACAGATACGCAGTATTTT. It encodes CATSGRGQGWVTDTQYF. The rearrangement uses TRBV24-1 and TRBJ2-3, with 7 positions matching TRBD1. The junction had 12 bases not matched to a gene; V was cut back by 5 bases and J by 2 bases. The CDR3 runs 17 residues. Germline V gene data show CDR1 as KGHDR and CDR2 as SFDVKD.

The J gene is TRBJ2-1, the V gene TRBV7-3; the match to TRBD2 covers 8 bases. Per germline, CDR1 SGHTA and CDR2 FQGTGA. This CDR3 is 15 amino acids long. V shed 5 bases and J 4 bases; nucleotides not matched to a gene: 7. In nucleotides, the CDR3 is TGTGCCAGCAGCCCTACGAGCGGGGGATACAATGAGCAGTTCTTC. Translated, it gives CASSPTSGGYNEQFF.

The chain combines TRBV29-1 with TRBJ2-2; 11 positions agree with TRBD1. The germline gives CDR1 SQVTM, CDR2 ANQGSEA. The CDR3 consists of 13 residues. V dropped 6 bases and J dropped 5; count of bases not matched to a gene: 2. CDR3 loop: CSVGTGGTGELFF. CDR3 nucleotides: TGCAGCGTCGGGACAGGGGGAACCGGGGAGCTGTTTTTT.

The chain combines TRBV19 with TRBJ1-5; 8 positions agree with TRBD1. Per germline, CDR1 LNHDA and CDR2 SQIVND (reference sequence). V lost 4 bases, J lost 5 bases, and 7 bases stayed unmatched. This CDR3 has 15 residues. This CDR3 is CASSRRGQGDQPQHF. Here the CDR3 DNA reads TGTGCCAGTAGTAGGAGAGGACAGGGCGATCAGCCCCAGCATTTT.

V gene TRBV5-4 combines with J gene TRBJ1-2; 11 nucleotides line up with TRBD1. V trimming: 5 bases; J trimming: 10 bases; junction bases outside the gene matches: 7. Germline CDR1 and CDR2: SGHNT and YYREEE (reference sequence). The CDR3 runs 13 residues. CDR3 in amino acids: CASRPGTGGTYTF. CDR3 bases: TGTGCCAGCAGACCTGGGACAGGGGGAACCTACACCTTC.

This clone was seen only a few times. For the CDR3, the DNA is TGCGCCAGCAGCCAAGAGAGGGCGGATACGCAGTATTTT. Its translation: CASSQERADTQYF. The gene calls are TRBV4-3 and TRBJ2-3, with D tentatively TRBD2 (5 bases). Germline CDR1 reads LGHNA; CDR2 reads YSLEER. The CDR3 is 13 residues long. Trimming cost V 0 bases and J 6 bases, with 7 bases left between them.

The chain joins TRBV6-8 to TRBJ1-2; 7 bases agree with TRBD1. J was trimmed by 2 bases and V by 6 bases; bases with no gene match: 6. Germline CDR1 reads MNHGY; CDR2 reads SAAAGT. The CDR3 runs to 14 residues. CDR3 in amino acids: CASSPRTGNYGYTF. The CDR3 DNA reads TGTGCCAGCAGCCCCCGGACAGGCAACTATGGCTACACCTTC.

This sequence joins TRBV5-1 and TRBJ1-2, with 9 bases fitting TRBD1. Unmatched junction bases numbered 4, after V lost 0 bases and J lost 4 bases. From germline, CDR1 is SGHRS and CDR2 YFSETQ. CDR3 size: 15 residues. In nucleotides, the CDR3 is TGCGCCAGCAGCTTGGGCGACAGGGGGGTCTATGGCTACACCTTC. This codes for CASSLGDRGVYGYTF.

This rearrangement joins TRBV4-1 to TRBJ1-6; no clear D. Per germline, CDR1 MGHRA and CDR2 YSYEKL. The germline V and J ends were trimmed by 0 bases and 0 bases, with 9 bases remaining between them. The CDR3 sequence is 17 residues long. CDR3 sequence (DNA): TGCGCCAGCAGCCAAGACGGAGTTAGCTCCTATAATTCACCCCTCCACTTT. As protein: CASSQDGVSSYNSPLHF.